The 32 T cell receptor beta chains reported below all come from one sample, sequenced in a study of metastatic and nonmetastatic thyroid tumors. TCRdb re-analyzed the PCR reads through MiXCR. This sample carries approximately 86,000 clones, 9.5% to 15% of them seen once, and the ten largest clones take over 7%. Before thyroid surgery, none of the patients had received any treatment. What was sequenced was tumor tissue. These receptors all stem from a female donor with papillary thyroid cancer or a benign thyroid nodule (not recorded which). Some clones in this sample may be carry-over from other donors' samples.

This clone was seen more than once but under ten times. Compared with germline, one end of the junction differs, possibly owing to a read error. The V gene is TRBV19, the J gene TRBJ2-7; weak D call: TRBD1 (6 bases). This CDR3 spans 15 amino acids. Per germline, CDR1 LNHDA and CDR2 SQIVND (reference sequence). The CDR3 DNA reads TGTGCAAGTAAGGCCCGACAGGCACCCCCTTACGAGCAGTACTTC. It specifies CASKARQAPPYEQYF.

This clone has more than one count but fewer than ten. Since a much larger clone is just one base distant, this may be a read error. At the DNA level, this CDR3 is encoded by other sequences in the same sample as well. V and J are TRBV15 and TRBJ2-5; D remains unclear. The germline gives CDR1 LNHNV, CDR2 YYDKDF (reference sequence). The CDR3 length is 14 residues. The CDR3 is CATSREAIKETQYF. The CDR3 coding sequence is TGTGCCACCAGCAGAGAGGCGATTAAAGAGACACAGTACTTC.

This clone was counted a few times. The chain joins TRBV12-3 or TRBV12-4 to TRBJ1-2, with a tentative D call TRBD1 (5 bases). The V end lost 7 bases, the J end lost 5 bases, and 14 bases lay between the germline ends. The CDR3 spans 13 residues. Written as DNA, the CDR3 is TGTGCCAGCATTTCGTCGACAGTGTATGGCTACACCTTC. Translating gives CASISSTVYGYTF.

The sample holds many counts of this clone. The chain couples TRBV11-3 to TRBJ2-1, with TRBD1 as a possible D gene (6 bases). V gave up 8 bases and J gave up 6 bases, with 8 bases separating them. The CDR3 runs 11 residues. Germline CDR1 is SGHNT and CDR2 is YENEEA. The CDR3 region is CASLQGNEQFF. As DNA, the CDR3 is TGTGCCAGCTTACAGGGCAATGAGCAGTTCTTC.

As for this clone: A much bigger clone sits one base away, suggesting this may be a read error. The gene calls are TRBV9 and TRBJ2-2; tentatively, D is TRBD2 (5 bases). The germline V gene encodes CDR1 SGDLS and CDR2 YYNGEE. The V end lost 3 bases, the J end lost 7 bases, and 16 bases lay between the germline ends. The CDR3 covers 15 residues. CDR3 sequence: CASSAELEVSGELFF. CDR3 DNA sequence: TGTGCCAGCAGCGCCGAGCTGGAGGTTAGCGGGGAGCTGTTTTTT.

The gene calls are TRBV7-3 and TRBJ2-1; the D gene is possibly TRBD1 (6 bases). The CDR3 extends over 13 amino acids. In germline, CDR1 is SGHTA, CDR2 FQGTGA. The V gene lost 6 bases and the J gene lost 8 bases, with 14 bases spanning the gap. CDR3 nucleotides: TGTGCCAGCAGAAGCCATGGGGGCGATGAGCAGTTCTTC. Its protein is CASRSHGGDEQFF.

The V call is TRBV7-3, the J call TRBJ2-3; D is perhaps TRBD2 (6 bases). Trimming stripped 5 bases from V and 5 bases from J, with 20 bases between. This CDR3 region has 16 residues. Germline V CDR1 and CDR2: SGHTA, FQGTGA. CDR3 protein: CASSTSMGLGGDTQYF. CDR3 bases: TGTGCCAGCAGCACGAGCATGGGGCTGGGGGGAGATACGCAGTATTTT.

Points on this clone: As the CDR3 is not closed by the conserved phenylalanine or tryptophan, this likely results from a read error. It is unclear where the CDR3 begins or ends on the DNA, so no DNA is shown, and the CDR3 is as TCRdb lists it. This chain connects TRBV5-1 to TRBJ1-3; TRBD1 was called by the table and not checked on the DNA. Germline values: CDR1 SGHRS, CDR2 YFSETQ. The CDR3 has 15 amino acids, counting both end residues. CDR3 amino acids: CASSLRGLRGNTICL.

This clone was counted at least ten times. The chain combines TRBV12-3 or TRBV12-4 with TRBJ2-6; D possibly uses TRBD1 or TRBD2 (5 bases each). The CDR3 is made up of 15 amino acids. Trimming took 6 bases from V and 0 from J, leaving 9 bases between them. The CDR3 region has the DNA TGTGCCAGCAGGGGGGACGGCTCTGGGGCCAACGTCCTGACTTTC. It translates to CASRGDGSGANVLTF.

This chain links TRBV3-1 with TRBJ2-7; unclear D gene. The CDR3 consists of 14 residues. Per germline, CDR1 LGHDT and CDR2 YNNKEL (reference sequence). The V and J ends lost 4 bases and 2 bases respectively, with 12 bases between them. DNA of the CDR3: TGTGCCAGCAGCCCCGGGTCCCAGGCCTACGAGCAGTACTTC. Its protein is CASSPGSQAYEQYF.

This clone was detected many times. The V gene is TRBV20-1, the J gene TRBJ2-3; 13 positions agree with TRBD2. This CDR3 contains 15 residues. Germline CDR1 is DFQATT and CDR2 is SNEGSKA (reference sequence). The junction had 8 bases not matched to a gene; V was cut back by 6 bases and J by 5 bases. CDR3 region: CSALRTSGRGDTQYF. The CDR3 region has the DNA TGCAGTGCGCTCAGGACTAGCGGGAGAGGAGATACGCAGTATTTT.

This clone showed up many times. The chain uses TRBV10-3 and TRBJ1-1; weak D call: TRBD1 (5 bases). The CDR3 totals 15 residues. V lost 3 bases and J lost 7, with 18 bases in between. Germline V gene data show CDR1 as ENHRY and CDR2 as SYGVKD. The CDR3 region is CAISDGANQVGEAFF. The DNA of the CDR3 is TGTGCCATCAGTGATGGGGCGAACCAGGTGGGTGAAGCTTTCTTT.

This clone was recorded a few times. The chain links TRBV10-1 to TRBJ1-2; 8 bases line up with TRBD1. V trimming: 6 bases; J trimming: 4 bases; junction bases outside the gene matches: 4. This CDR3 region has 13 residues. Germline V gene data show CDR1 as WNHNN and CDR2 as SYGVQD (reference sequence). The CDR3 DNA sequence: TGCGCCAGCAGCCGAGACAGGGGCTATGGCTACACCTTC. Protein sequence: CASSRDRGYGYTF.

This clone was counted many times. It is likely a read error, because the conserved phenylalanine at the end of the CDR3 is missing. The DNA is omitted, as the CDR3 cannot be located on it reliably, and the CDR3 follows TCRdb's listing. This chain joins TRBV7-3 and TRBJ2-2. Germline V CDR1 and CDR2: SGHTA, FQGTGA. The CDR3 is 12 amino acids in total, end residues counted. CDR3 loop: CASSLLVGFGAG.

The sample holds many counts of this clone. V and J are TRBV25-1 and TRBJ2-1; TRBD1 might be the D (6 bases). The germline CDR1 and CDR2 sequences are MGHDK and SYGVNS. This CDR3 spans 16 amino acids. Trimming left V 3 bases short and J 3 bases short, with 15 bases between. CDR3 DNA sequence: TGTGCCAGCAGTGACACCCTACAGGGAAACTACAATGAGCAGTTCTTC. Translated, it gives CASSDTLQGNYNEQFF.

This clone has a handful of counts. A read error may be the cause here, since a much bigger clone is one base away. In the same sample, other DNA sequences code for this CDR3. The CDR3 region has the DNA TGTGCCAGTAGTAGTAGGGCAGCGCACAGGAACACTGAAGCTTTCTTT. This gives the protein CASSSRAAHRNTEAFF. The rearrangement links TRBV28 to TRBJ1-1; D is undetermined. CDR1 is MDHEN, CDR2 SYDVKM, per germline. The V gene lost 9 bases and the J gene lost 1 base, with 21 bases spanning the gap. The CDR3 length is 16 residues.

About this clone itself: A much bigger clone sits one base away, suggesting this may be a read error. The conserved final phenylalanine or tryptophan is absent from the CDR3, which likely points to a read error. The rearrangement links TRBV6-1 to TRBJ2-7; D perhaps matches TRBD2 (5 bases). Germline lookup yields CDR1 MNHNS and CDR2 SASEGT. The length of the CDR3 is 16 residues. CDR3 DNA sequence: TGTACCAGCAGTCCAAGTTCGGGGTTGAGTTCCTACGAGCAGTACTCC. Protein product: CTSSPSSGLSSYEQYS.

This clone was found a few times. The chain is built from TRBV6-4 and TRBJ2-5; 8 bases are a match to TRBD2. Germline V lookup: CDR1 MRHNA, CDR2 SNTAGT. This CDR3 region has 20 residues. V shed 2 bases, J shed 0 bases, and the junction held 17 bases outside the gene matches. CDR3 in DNA: TGTGCCAGCAGTGACGTTTCGGGGTCTAACGGGAGGGGGGACCAAGAGACCCAGTACTTC. Amino acid sequence: CASSDVSGSNGRGDQETQYF.

This clone appeared many times. The chain has TRBV7-3 and TRBJ2-5, with 8 bases identical to TRBD2. The germline V gene has CDR1 SGHTA and CDR2 FQGTGA. J gave up 4 bases and V 6 bases, and 10 bases lay outside the gene matches. The CDR3 contains 15 residues. CDR3 sequence (DNA): TGTGCCAGCAGGTCCTCAGCGGGAGCCCCAGAGACCCAGTACTTC. This sequence encodes CASRSSAGAPETQYF.

With respect to this clone: A much bigger clone sits one base away, suggesting this may be a read error. This rearrangement joins TRBV7-1 to TRBJ2-3; 16 bases line up with TRBD2. TRBV7-1 is recorded as an ORF, its role being uncertain. The CDR3 length is 19 residues. The trim removed 3 bases at V and 0 bases at J, leaving 6 bases unmatched. CDR3 region: CASSSPGLAGGMSTDTQYF. As DNA, the CDR3 is TGTGCCAGCAGCTCGCCGGGACTAGCGGGAGGGATGAGCACAGATACGCAGTATTTT.

This clone was observed many times. V is TRBV11-3 and J is TRBJ2-5; D gene uncertain. Germline loops: CDR1 SGHNT, CDR2 YENEEA. The CDR3 runs 11 residues. V was shortened by 6 bases and J by 2 bases, with 4 bases between the two germline ends. In DNA form, the CDR3 reads TGTGCCAGCAGAAAACAAGAGACCCAGTACTTC. Translating gives CASRKQETQYF.

This clone was observed at least ten times. V and J are TRBV4-2 and TRBJ1-1; 7 bases align to TRBD1. Germline values: CDR1 LGHNA, CDR2 YNFKEQ. This CDR3 is 17 amino acids long. Unmatched junction bases numbered 12, after V lost 2 bases and J lost 3 bases. The CDR3 sequence: CASSQWGEGALHTEAFF. In DNA form, the CDR3 reads TGTGCCAGCAGCCAATGGGGGGAGGGGGCGTTACACACTGAAGCTTTCTTT.

As for this clone: This may stem from a read error, because a much larger clone lies one nucleotide away. The sample has other DNA sequences that encode this CDR3 too. CDR3 in amino acids: CASNSNPNTEAFF. The CDR3 DNA is TGTGCCAGCAACTCTAATCCTAACACTGAAGCTTTCTTT. The rearrangement uses TRBV9 and TRBJ1-1; no clear D gene. The V end was cut by 6 bases, the J end by 2 bases, with 11 bases between. The CDR3 has 13 residues. Germline values: CDR1 SGDLS, CDR2 YYNGEE.

Comments on this clone: This sequence may be a read error, since a much larger clone differs from it by one base. The chain couples TRBV14 to TRBJ2-7; TRBD1 or TRBD2 may be the D gene (5 bases each). The CDR3 runs 15 residues. Germline lookup yields CDR1 SGHDN and CDR2 FVKESK. The DNA for the CDR3 is TGTGCCAGCAGCCAAGAATGGGGGAGTCTCTACGAGAAGTACTTC. It is translated as CASSQEWGSLYEKYF.

This clone was counted many times. This chain connects TRBV6-2 or TRBV6-3 to TRBJ2-2; D ambiguous. V lost 6 bases, J lost 5 bases, and 7 bases lay in between. Germline lookup yields CDR1 MNHEY and CDR2 SVGEGT. This CDR3 region has 12 residues. CDR3 in amino acids: CASSPQTGELFF. DNA of the CDR3: TGTGCCAGCAGCCCACAGACCGGGGAGCTGTTTTTT.

In this sample, this clone turned up many times. This rearrangement joins TRBV19 to TRBJ2-7, with 8 bases that match TRBD2. Germline CDR1 is LNHDA and CDR2 is SQIVND (reference sequence). V shed 4 bases and J 8 bases; nucleotides not matched to a gene: 16. CDR3 length: 16 residues. CDR3 bases: TGTGCCAGTAGTACCACGGGAGGGGCGAGGGTGGTAAAGCAGTACTTC. It translates to CASSTTGGARVVKQYF.

On this clone: A much larger clone sits a single nucleotide away, making a read error possible. The chain uses TRBV5-1 and TRBJ2-3; TRBD2 agrees at 11 bases. The germline V gene encodes CDR1 SGHRS and CDR2 YFSETQ. The CDR3 extends over 17 amino acids. J lost 2 bases, V lost 3 bases, and 8 bases had no gene match. Here the CDR3 reads CASSSELAGVPTDTQYF. The CDR3 DNA is TGCGCCAGCAGCTCGGAACTAGCGGGAGTGCCCACAGATACGCAGTATTTT.

This clone occurred a few times. This may be a read error, as it is one base from a much larger clone. The rearrangement uses TRBV5-1 and TRBJ2-1, with 7 bases fitting TRBD2. V trimming: 2 bases; J trimming: 9 bases; junction bases outside the gene matches: 8. CDR3 length equals 14 residues. Germline lookup yields CDR1 SGHRS and CDR2 YFSETQ. The CDR3 bases are TGCGCCAGCAGCTTTGGTCTAGCGGAGGGTGAGCAGTTCTTC. It translates to CASSFGLAEGEQFF. The whole variable domain, filled in from reference TRBV5-1 and TRBJ2-1, reads KAGVTQTPRYLIKTRGQQVTLSCSPISGHRSVSWYQQTPGQGLQFLFEYFSETQRNKGNFPGRFSGRQFSNSRSEMNVSTLELGDSALYLCASSFGLAEGEQFFGPGTRLTVL.

Remarks on this clone: Just one base apart from a much larger clone, this may be a read error. The CDR3 DNA sequence: TGTGCCATCGGGGGCGGAACAGATACGCAGTATTTT. The encoded protein is CAIGGGTDTQYF. The genes are TRBV19 and TRBJ2-3, with D perhaps TRBD1 or TRBD2 (6 bases each). The length of the CDR3 is 12 residues. Looked up from germline, CDR1 is LNHDA and CDR2 is SQIVND (reference sequence). V gave up 10 bases and J gave up 3 bases, with 11 bases separating them.

This clone came up a few times. One base away lies a much larger clone, so this may be a sequencing read error. The V call is TRBV28, the J call TRBJ1-2, with a weak D call TRBD1 (5 bases). Germline V gene lookup returns CDR1 MDHEN and CDR2 SYDVKM. This CDR3 spans 13 amino acids. The CDR3 DNA reads as TGTGCCAGCAGCCCCACAGGACCCTATTGCTACACCTTC. As protein: CASSPTGPYCYTF.

This clone came up many times. A clone one base away is much larger, so this may be a read error. At the DNA level, this CDR3 is encoded by other sequences in the same sample as well. V gene TRBV2 combines with J gene TRBJ2-1, with D possibly TRBD1 on 6 matching bases. V lost 5 bases and J lost 10, with 15 bases in between. Germline V gene sequence: CDR1 SNHLY, CDR2 FYNNEI. This CDR3 region has 13 residues. CDR3 residues: CASSTGGGWEQFF. CDR3 sequence (DNA): TGTGCCAGCAGTACTGGGGGCGGGTGGGAGCAGTTCTTC.

The sample holds a few counts of this clone. A much larger clone sits a single nucleotide away, making a read error possible. The J gene is TRBJ1-2, the V gene TRBV12-3 or TRBV12-4; D perhaps matches TRBD1 (6 bases). This CDR3 contains 14 residues. Trimming cost V 1 base and J 5 bases, with 11 bases left between them. As DNA, the CDR3 is TGTGCCAGCAGTTTAGGCAGGGGCGAATATGGCTACACCTTC. Amino acids: CASSLGRGEYGYTF.